The clone carrying this T cell receptor (beta chain) has just a few counts. This specimen belongs to a study of naive and memory T cell subsets. An equimolar mix of two oligonucleotides served as the beta constant-region primer for TRBC1 and TRBC2. TCRdb independently ran MiXCR on the UMI-ligation and nested PCR reads; one entry per CDR3 protein. This table has approximately 140,000 distinct CDR3 sequences, over 15% appearing once. Trimming removed 1 base from V and 2 bases from J, with 5 bases in between. Germline V lookup: CDR1 GTSNPN, CDR2 SVGIG (reference sequence). The CDR3 totals 13 residues. The chain couples TRBV30 to TRBJ1-4; tentative D call: TRBD1 (5 bases). The sequenced material came from naive CD4+ T cells from blood. This clonotype was sampled from a human donor in good health. The CDR3 protein is CAWSAGTNEKLFF. CDR3 nucleotides: TGTGCCTGGAGTGCAGGGACTAATGAAAAACTGTTTTTT.